The 28 T cell receptor beta chains presented below share a single source sample, sequenced in a study of T cell responses to AZD1222 COVID-19 vaccine. The table came from immunoSEQ multiplex PCR; TCRdb's copy has only in-frame clones and leaves some out. This repertoire shows 100,000 to 150,000 clones, about 91% found once; its top ten account for approximately 2.5%. The sample was peripheral blood, taken on day 0 of AZD1222 vaccination. The receptors were sampled from an adult in good health.

This chain connects TRBV9 to TRBJ2-3, with D unresolved. This CDR3 comprises 16 residues. V shed 0 bases and J shed 2 bases, with 13 bases lying between them. Germline lookup yields CDR1 SGDLS and CDR2 YYNGEE. The CDR3 is CASSVGATPTTDTQYF. The CDR3 DNA reads as TGTGCCAGCAGCGTAGGGGCGACACCGACCACAGATACGCAGTATTTT. The entire variable domain, with the rest obtained from reference TRBV9 and TRBJ2-3, is as follows: DSGVTQTPKHLITATGQRVTLRCSPRSGDLSVYWYQQSLDQGLQFLIQYYNGEERAKGNILERFSAQQFPDLHSELNLSSLELGDSALYFCASSVGATPTTDTQYFGPGTRLTVL.

The chain is built from TRBV10-3 and TRBJ1-1; a possible D gene is TRBD1 (5 bases). CDR1 is ENHRY, CDR2 SYGVKD, per germline. The CDR3 contains 14 residues. V was cut by 4 bases and J by 0 bases, with 9 bases left in between. CDR3 coding DNA: TGTGCCATCAGTGCCCGACAGCTGAACACTGAAGCTTTCTTT. It specifies CAISARQLNTEAFF.

The gene calls are TRBV5-1 and TRBJ2-3, with D tentatively TRBD2 (6 bases). Germline CDR1 reads SGHRS; CDR2 reads YFSETQ. This CDR3 has 15 amino acids. Trimming shortened V by 2 bases and J by 4 bases, and 14 bases separated the two germline ends. This CDR3 reads CASSFFGSRADTQYF. DNA of the CDR3: TGCGCCAGCAGCTTTTTCGGGAGTAGGGCAGATACGCAGTATTTT.

Only a few counts were recorded for this clone. This chain links TRBV15 with TRBJ1-4, with D unresolved. The CDR3 sequence is 13 residues long. The germline V gene encodes CDR1 LNHNV and CDR2 YYDKDF (reference sequence). V dropped 0 bases and J dropped 11 bases, with 10 bases sitting between them. The CDR3 here is CATSRDGVSKLFF. CDR3 nucleotides: TGTGCCACCAGCAGAGATGGGGTCTCCAAACTGTTTTTT.

V and J are TRBV6-6 and TRBJ1-3; tentatively, D is TRBD1 (5 bases). Per germline, CDR1 MNHNY and CDR2 SVGAGI (reference sequence). The CDR3 is 14 amino acids. Trimming took off 6 bases at V and 1 base at J, with 10 bases between the two ends. The CDR3 here is CASSQTGSGNTIYF. The CDR3 DNA follows: TGTGCCAGCAGCCAAACAGGATCTGGAAACACCATATATTTT.

The chain has TRBV27 and TRBJ1-1; the D gene is possibly TRBD1 (6 bases). CDR3 length: 13 residues. The germline V gene encodes CDR1 MNHEY and CDR2 SMNVEV (reference sequence). Trimming took 7 bases from V and 4 from J, leaving 13 bases between them. CDR3 bases: TGTGCCAGCAAACGTGGGGGCTTCACTGAAGCTTTCTTT. It is translated as CASKRGGFTEAFF.

The rearrangement links TRBV7-8 to TRBJ1-2; D is ambiguous. V was pared by 2 bases and J by 6 bases, with 19 bases between. This CDR3 contains 16 residues. Germline CDR1 SGHVS, CDR2 FQNEAQ. The CDR3 spells CASSLQPRADGDGYTF. DNA for the CDR3: TGTGCCAGCAGCTTACAGCCACGCGCTGACGGGGATGGCTACACCTTC.

This clone was seen a single time. The chain links TRBV10-3 to TRBJ2-7, with D uncertain. Germline CDR1 reads ENHRY; CDR2 reads SYGVKD. The CDR3 loop spans 14 amino acids. V dropped 10 bases and J dropped 6 bases, with 22 bases sitting between them. The CDR3 sequence: CATDRNAEGGEQYF. As DNA, the CDR3 is TGTGCCACGGACCGCAACGCTGAAGGTGGCGAGCAGTACTTC.

The rearrangement uses TRBV27 and TRBJ2-2, with 11 bases fitting TRBD2. The CDR3 runs to 16 residues. Trimming removed 2 bases from V and 3 bases from J; junction bases left unmatched: 2. Germline V gene lookup returns CDR1 MNHEY and CDR2 SMNVEV (reference sequence). The CDR3 spells CASSLMGLADTGELFF. For the CDR3, the DNA is TGTGCCAGCAGTTTAATGGGACTAGCGGACACCGGGGAGCTGTTTTTT.

The chain combines TRBV5-6 with TRBJ1-1; maybe TRBD1 (5 bases). The V end lost 2 bases, the J end lost 6 bases, and 17 bases lay between the germline ends. The CDR3 spans 15 residues. CDR1 is SGHDT, CDR2 YYEEEE, per germline. Written as DNA, the CDR3 is TGTGCCAGCAGCTTTGGCCCCAGAGGGGCCCCTGAAGCTTTCTTT. It codes for CASSFGPRGAPEAFF.

The rearrangement uses TRBV7-2 and TRBJ1-2, with D maybe TRBD1 (5 bases). The V gene's germline CDR1 is SGHTA and CDR2 FQGNSA. Trimming took 1 base from V and 6 from J, leaving 9 bases between them. This CDR3 has 13 amino acids. The CDR3 spells CASSLVGGDGYTF. For the CDR3, the DNA is TGTGCCAGCAGCTTAGTGGGAGGGGATGGCTACACCTTC.

V usage is TRBV24-1 and J usage is TRBJ2-1, with D uncertain. The CDR3 runs to 14 residues. Germline loops: CDR1 KGHDR, CDR2 SFDVKD. V lost 6 bases to trimming and J lost 7 bases, with 15 bases between them. The CDR3 DNA sequence: TGTGCCACCAGTTTAGGAACTGCTACAAATGAGCAGTTCTTC. Translation: CATSLGTATNEQFF.

The rearrangement uses TRBV18 and TRBJ1-3; possibly TRBD1 for D (5 bases). The CDR3 is 16 residues long. The germline V gene encodes CDR1 KGHSH and CDR2 LQKENI. V lost 5 bases and J 0 bases, leaving 14 bases between the germline ends. The CDR3 DNA reads as TGTGCCAGCTCATCGACAGTTCCTTACTCTGGAAACACCATATATTTT. Amino acid sequence: CASSSTVPYSGNTIYF.

The chain recombines TRBV18 with TRBJ2-7; tentatively, D is TRBD2 (6 bases). The V end was cut by 7 bases, the J end by 2 bases, with 15 bases between. CDR3 length equals 14 residues. Germline CDR1 reads KGHSH; CDR2 reads LQKENI. This chain's CDR3 is CASFSSSVPYEQYF. CDR3 nucleotides: TGTGCCAGCTTCTCCTCTAGCGTTCCCTACGAGCAGTACTTC.

The rearrangement links TRBV5-1 to TRBJ2-7; 10 bases fit TRBD1. CDR3 size: 16 residues. Germline V gives CDR1 SGHRS, CDR2 YFSETQ. The ends lost 0 bases at V and 5 bases at J; junction bases unmatched: 8. Written as DNA, the CDR3 is TGCGCCAGCAGCTTGGATTGGGGACAGGGGTACGACGAGCAGTACTTC. Encoded protein: CASSLDWGQGYDEQYF.

The genes are TRBV5-1 and TRBJ1-5; D is unresolved. Germline V lookup: CDR1 SGHRS, CDR2 YFSETQ. The CDR3 consists of 15 residues. V was trimmed by 4 bases and J by 3 bases, leaving 14 bases between them. The CDR3 DNA follows: TGCGCCAGCAGCAAAGACGGGCAGCTCAATCAGCCCCAGCATTTT. Encoded protein: CASSKDGQLNQPQHF.

The rearrangement joins TRBV27 to TRBJ2-3; 8 bases match TRBD1. From germline, CDR1 is MNHEY and CDR2 SMNVEV (reference sequence). Trimming removed 6 bases from V and 1 base from J; junction bases left unmatched: 3. The CDR3 length is 14 residues. Here the CDR3 reads CASRDRVGTDTQYF. The CDR3, as DNA: TGTGCCAGCAGGGACAGGGTCGGCACAGATACGCAGTATTTT.

The chain recombines TRBV10-2 with TRBJ2-1, with 13 bases that match TRBD2. This CDR3 has 16 amino acids. Looked up from germline, CDR1 is WSHSY and CDR2 is SAAADI. Trimming removed 4 bases from V and 10 bases from J; junction bases left unmatched: 10. CDR3 residues: CASSGGTSGTRGEQFF. For the CDR3, the DNA is TGCGCCAGCAGTGGAGGGACTAGCGGGACCCGGGGGGAGCAGTTCTTC.

The chain combines TRBV20-1 with TRBJ2-2; 7 bases are shared with TRBD2. Losses at the gene ends were 3 bases for V and 4 bases for J; bases not matched to a gene: 5. The CDR3 loop spans 14 amino acids. Germline V gene data show CDR1 as DFQATT and CDR2 as SNEGSKA (reference sequence). CDR3 DNA sequence: TGCAGTGCTAGTCTAACTAGCGTCACCGGGGAGCTGTTTTTT. Translated, it gives CSASLTSVTGELFF.

This clone occurred a few times. The chain employs TRBV7-2 and TRBJ1-1; 7 bases agree with TRBD1. V lost 5 bases and J lost 4; bases outside the gene matches: 13. This CDR3 has 16 amino acids. Germline loops: CDR1 SGHTA, CDR2 FQGNSA. CDR3 coding DNA: TGTGCCAGCAGCCCTTGGACAGGAAGGGGGCTCACTGAAGCTTTCTTT. As protein: CASSPWTGRGLTEAFF. Full variable domain (rest looked up from reference TRBV7-2 and TRBJ1-1): GAGVSQSPSNKVTEKGKDVELRCDPISGHTALYWYRQSLGQGLEFLIYFQGNSAPDKSGLPSDRFSAERTGGSVSTLTIQRTQQEDSAVYLCASSPWTGRGLTEAFFGQGTRLTVV.

The J gene is TRBJ1-5, the V gene TRBV29-1; D possibly corresponds to TRBD1 (6 bases). Germline V gene data show CDR1 as SQVTM and CDR2 as ANQGSEA. Trimming removed 5 bases from V and 5 bases from J, with 13 bases in between. The CDR3 is 13 residues long. CDR3 in amino acids: CSVRNGGDQPQHF. For the CDR3, the DNA is TGCAGCGTTCGAAACGGGGGCGATCAGCCCCAGCATTTT.

The chain joins TRBV7-3 to TRBJ2-3; D is possibly TRBD1 or TRBD2 (5 bases each). Per germline, CDR1 SGHTA and CDR2 FQGTGA. The CDR3 loop spans 11 amino acids. Trimming left V 5 bases short and J 5 bases short, with 5 bases between. The CDR3 DNA reads TGTGCCAGCAGCGGGGGAGATACGCAGTATTTT. It encodes CASSGGDTQYF.

The chain is built from TRBV7-9 and TRBJ2-2; D gene ambiguous. Germline V gene sequence: CDR1 SEHNR, CDR2 FQNEAQ (reference sequence). Trimming cost V 7 bases and J 6 bases, with 12 bases left between them. The CDR3 contains 13 residues. The CDR3 here is CASNPVGAGELFF. The CDR3 nucleotides read TGTGCCAGCAATCCCGTAGGAGCCGGGGAGCTGTTTTTT.

The rearrangement links TRBV30 to TRBJ2-2; the D call may be TRBD1 or TRBD2 (5 bases each). Trimming removed 3 bases from V and 6 bases from J, with 17 bases in between. This CDR3 spans 15 amino acids. CDR1 is GTSNPN, CDR2 SVGIG, per germline (reference sequence). The CDR3 DNA sequence: TGTGCCTGGAGAGGGGACCTGTGGGGAGCCGGGGAGCTGTTTTTT. It encodes CAWRGDLWGAGELFF.

The CDR3 loop is CASSLGLAFTYEQYF. The CDR3 bases are TGTGCCAGCAGCCTGGGACTAGCCTTTACCTACGAGCAGTACTTC. The rearrangement links TRBV6-1 to TRBJ2-7, with TRBD2 matching over 9 bases. The V gene's germline CDR1 is MNHNS and CDR2 SASEGT. The J segment lost 2 bases and the V segment lost 6 bases, leaving 8 bases of the junction unmatched. CDR3 length: 15 residues.

This sequence joins TRBV18 and TRBJ2-7; D may be TRBD1 (5 bases). CDR3 size: 14 residues. V was shortened by 1 base and J by 2 bases, with 9 bases between the two germline ends. Germline CDR1 is KGHSH and CDR2 is LQKENI. This CDR3 is CASSPLGQAYEQYF. DNA of the CDR3: TGTGCCAGCTCACCACTCGGACAAGCCTACGAGCAGTACTTC.

In the case of this clone: One end of the junction fails to match germline, which may point to a read error. The chain combines TRBV6-5 with TRBJ1-1; D is unresolved. Germline-derived CDR1 and CDR2 are MNHEY and SVGAGI. This CDR3 region has 15 residues. The CDR3 spells CASRTKIAANTEAFF. In DNA form, the CDR3 reads TGTGCTAGCAGGACCAAAATAGCAGCGAACACTGAAGCTTTCTTT.

V and J are TRBV5-1 and TRBJ2-7; no firm D call. CDR3 length: 13 amino acids. The germline V gene encodes CDR1 SGHRS and CDR2 YFSETQ. V was pared by 0 bases and J by 3 bases, with 7 bases between. The CDR3 DNA reads TGCGCCAGCAGCTTGGCCCAGGACTACGAGCAGTACTTC. Protein sequence: CASSLAQDYEQYF.